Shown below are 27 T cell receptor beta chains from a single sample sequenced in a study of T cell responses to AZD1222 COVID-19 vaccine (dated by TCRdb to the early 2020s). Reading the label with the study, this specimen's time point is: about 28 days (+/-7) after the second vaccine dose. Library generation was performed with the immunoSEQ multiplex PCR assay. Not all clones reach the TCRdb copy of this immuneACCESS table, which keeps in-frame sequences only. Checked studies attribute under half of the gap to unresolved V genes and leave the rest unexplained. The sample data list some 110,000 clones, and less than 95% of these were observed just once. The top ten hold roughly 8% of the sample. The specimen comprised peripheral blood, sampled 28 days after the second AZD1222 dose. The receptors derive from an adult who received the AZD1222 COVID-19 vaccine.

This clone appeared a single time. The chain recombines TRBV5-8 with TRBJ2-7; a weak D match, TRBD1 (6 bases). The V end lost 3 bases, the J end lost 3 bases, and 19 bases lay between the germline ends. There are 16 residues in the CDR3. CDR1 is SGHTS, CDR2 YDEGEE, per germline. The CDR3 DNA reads TGTGCCAGCAGCTCTTATCAACTTCGGGACAACTACGAGCAGTACTTC. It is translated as CASSSYQLRDNYEQYF.

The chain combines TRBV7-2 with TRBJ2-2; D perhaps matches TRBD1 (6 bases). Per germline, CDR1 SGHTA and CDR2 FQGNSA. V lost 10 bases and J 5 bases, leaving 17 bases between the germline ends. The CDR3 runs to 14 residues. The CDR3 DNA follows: TGTGCCACCAAGGAACAGGGTTGGACCGGGGAGCTGTTTTTT. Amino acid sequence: CATKEQGWTGELFF. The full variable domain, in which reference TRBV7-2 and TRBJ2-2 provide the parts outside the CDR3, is GAGVSQSPSNKVTEKGKDVELRCDPISGHTALYWYRQSLGQGLEFLIYFQGNSAPDKSGLPSDRFSAERTGGSVSTLTIQRTQQEDSAVYLCATKEQGWTGELFFGEGSRLTVL.

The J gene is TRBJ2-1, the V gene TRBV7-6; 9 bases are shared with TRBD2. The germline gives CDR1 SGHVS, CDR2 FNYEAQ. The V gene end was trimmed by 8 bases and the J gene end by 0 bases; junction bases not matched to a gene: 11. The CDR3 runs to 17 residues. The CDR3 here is CASQAASGESSYNEQFF. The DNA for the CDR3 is TGTGCCAGCCAAGCTGCTAGCGGGGAGAGCTCCTACAATGAGCAGTTCTTC.

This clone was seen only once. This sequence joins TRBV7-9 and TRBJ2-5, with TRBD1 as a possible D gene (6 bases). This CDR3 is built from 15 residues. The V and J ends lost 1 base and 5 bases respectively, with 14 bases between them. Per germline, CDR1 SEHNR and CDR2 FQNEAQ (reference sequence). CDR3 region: CASSLGQGYVETQYF. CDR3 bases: TGTGCCAGCAGCTTAGGCCAGGGGTATGTGGAGACCCAGTACTTC.

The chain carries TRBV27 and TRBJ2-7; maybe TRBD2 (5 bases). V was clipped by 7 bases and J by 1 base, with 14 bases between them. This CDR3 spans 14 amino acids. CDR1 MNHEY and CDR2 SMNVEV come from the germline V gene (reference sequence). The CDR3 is CASISRELSYEQYF. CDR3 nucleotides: TGTGCCAGCATTAGTAGGGAGCTTTCCTACGAGCAGTACTTC.

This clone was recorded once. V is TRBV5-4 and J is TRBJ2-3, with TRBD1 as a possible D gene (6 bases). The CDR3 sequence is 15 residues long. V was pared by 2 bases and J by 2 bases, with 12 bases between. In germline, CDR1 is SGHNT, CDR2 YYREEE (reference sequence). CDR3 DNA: TGTGCCAGCAGCTTAGGCGCAGGGGCCACAGATACGCAGTATTTT. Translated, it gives CASSLGAGATDTQYF.

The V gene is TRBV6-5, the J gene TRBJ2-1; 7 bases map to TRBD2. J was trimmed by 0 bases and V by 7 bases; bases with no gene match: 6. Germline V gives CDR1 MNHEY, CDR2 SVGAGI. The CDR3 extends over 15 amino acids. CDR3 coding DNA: TGTGCCAGCACCGGGACTACGAGCTCCTACAATGAGCAGTTCTTC. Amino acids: CASTGTTSSYNEQFF.

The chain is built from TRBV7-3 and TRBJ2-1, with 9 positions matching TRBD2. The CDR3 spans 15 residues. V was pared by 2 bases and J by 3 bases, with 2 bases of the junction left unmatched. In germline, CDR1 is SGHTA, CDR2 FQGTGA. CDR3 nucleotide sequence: TGTGCCAGCAGCTTATCGACTAGCGGCTACAATGAGCAGTTCTTC. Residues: CASSLSTSGYNEQFF.

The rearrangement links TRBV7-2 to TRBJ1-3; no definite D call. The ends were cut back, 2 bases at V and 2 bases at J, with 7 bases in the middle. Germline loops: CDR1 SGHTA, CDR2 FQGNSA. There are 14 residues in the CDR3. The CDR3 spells CASSLRETGNTIYF. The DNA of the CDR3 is TGTGCCAGCAGCTTACGGGAGACTGGAAACACCATATATTTT.

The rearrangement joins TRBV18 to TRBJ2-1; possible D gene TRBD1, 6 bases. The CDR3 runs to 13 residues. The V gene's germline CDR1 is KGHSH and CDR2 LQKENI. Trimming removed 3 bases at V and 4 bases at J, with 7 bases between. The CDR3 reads CASSPDRYNEQFF. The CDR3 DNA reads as TGTGCCAGCTCACCGGACAGATACAATGAGCAGTTCTTC.

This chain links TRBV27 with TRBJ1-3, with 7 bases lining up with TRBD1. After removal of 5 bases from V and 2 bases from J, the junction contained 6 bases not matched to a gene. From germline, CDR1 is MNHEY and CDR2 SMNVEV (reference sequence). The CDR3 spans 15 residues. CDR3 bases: TGTGCCAGCAGTCGAACAGGGGTTGCTGGAAACACCATATATTTT. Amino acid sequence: CASSRTGVAGNTIYF.

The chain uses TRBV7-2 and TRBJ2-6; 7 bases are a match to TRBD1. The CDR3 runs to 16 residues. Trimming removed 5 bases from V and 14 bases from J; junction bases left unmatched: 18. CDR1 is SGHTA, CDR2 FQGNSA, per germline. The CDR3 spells CASSISRSTGTQILTF. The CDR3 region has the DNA TGTGCCAGCAGCATAAGCCGGTCGACAGGGACGCAGATCCTGACTTTC.

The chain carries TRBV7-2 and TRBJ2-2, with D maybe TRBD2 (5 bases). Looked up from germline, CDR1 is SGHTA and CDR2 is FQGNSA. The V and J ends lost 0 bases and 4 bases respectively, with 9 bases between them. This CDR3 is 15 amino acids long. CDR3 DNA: TGTGCCAGCAGCTTAGCGAAGCTAGCCACCGGGGAGCTGTTTTTT. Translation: CASSLAKLATGELFF.

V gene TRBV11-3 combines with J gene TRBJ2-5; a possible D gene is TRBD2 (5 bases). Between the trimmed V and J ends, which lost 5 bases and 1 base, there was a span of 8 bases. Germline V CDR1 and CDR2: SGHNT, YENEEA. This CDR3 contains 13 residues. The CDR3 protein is CASSSGFQETQYF. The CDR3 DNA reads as TGTGCCAGCAGCAGCGGCTTCCAAGAGACCCAGTACTTC.

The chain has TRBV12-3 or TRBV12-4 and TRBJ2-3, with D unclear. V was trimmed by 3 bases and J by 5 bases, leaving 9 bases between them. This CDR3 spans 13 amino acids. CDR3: CASSFVAGDTQYF. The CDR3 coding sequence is TGTGCCAGCAGTTTTGTCGCCGGAGATACGCAGTATTTT.

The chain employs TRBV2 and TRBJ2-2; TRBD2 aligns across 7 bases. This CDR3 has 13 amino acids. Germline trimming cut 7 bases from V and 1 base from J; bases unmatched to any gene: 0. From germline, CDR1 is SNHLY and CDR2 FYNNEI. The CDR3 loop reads CASTGGNTGELFF. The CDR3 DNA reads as TGTGCCAGCACGGGGGGGAACACCGGGGAGCTGTTTTTT.

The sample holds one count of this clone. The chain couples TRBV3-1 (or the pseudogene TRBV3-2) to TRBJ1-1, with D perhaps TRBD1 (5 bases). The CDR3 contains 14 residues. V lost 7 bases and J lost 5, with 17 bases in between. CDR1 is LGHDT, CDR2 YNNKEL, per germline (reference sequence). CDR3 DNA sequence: TGTGCCAGCACCCCCCGAATGGGGGGAACTGAAGCTTTCTTT. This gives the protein CASTPRMGGTEAFF.

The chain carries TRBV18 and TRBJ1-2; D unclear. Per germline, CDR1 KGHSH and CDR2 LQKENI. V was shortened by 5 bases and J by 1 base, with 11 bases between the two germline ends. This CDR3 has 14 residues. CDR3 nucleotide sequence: TGTGCCAGCTCATCGCTAGACGTTAACTATGGCTACACCTTC. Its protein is CASSSLDVNYGYTF. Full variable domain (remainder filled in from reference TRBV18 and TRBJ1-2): NAGVMQNPRHLVRRRGQEARLRCSPMKGHSHVYWYRQLPEEGLKFMVYLQKENIIDESGMPKERFSAEFPKEGPSILRIQQVVRGDSAAYFCASSSLDVNYGYTFGSGTRLTVV.

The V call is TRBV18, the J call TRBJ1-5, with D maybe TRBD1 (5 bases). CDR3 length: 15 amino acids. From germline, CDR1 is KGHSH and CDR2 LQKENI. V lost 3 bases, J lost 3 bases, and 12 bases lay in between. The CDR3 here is CASSPSKGTNQPQHF. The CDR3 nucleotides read TGTGCCAGCTCACCGTCAAAAGGGACCAATCAGCCCCAGCATTTT.

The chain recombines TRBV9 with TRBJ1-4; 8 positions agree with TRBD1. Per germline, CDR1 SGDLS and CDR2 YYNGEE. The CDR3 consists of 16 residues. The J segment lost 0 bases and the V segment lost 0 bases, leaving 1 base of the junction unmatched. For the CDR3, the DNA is TGTGCCAGCAGCGTAGAACAGGGGGCAACTAATGAAAAACTGTTTTTT. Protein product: CASSVEQGATNEKLFF. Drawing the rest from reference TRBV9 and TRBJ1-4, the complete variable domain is DSGVTQTPKHLITATGQRVTLRCSPRSGDLSVYWYQQSLDQGLQFLIQYYNGEERAKGNILERFSAQQFPDLHSELNLSSLELGDSALYFCASSVEQGATNEKLFFGSGTQLSVL.

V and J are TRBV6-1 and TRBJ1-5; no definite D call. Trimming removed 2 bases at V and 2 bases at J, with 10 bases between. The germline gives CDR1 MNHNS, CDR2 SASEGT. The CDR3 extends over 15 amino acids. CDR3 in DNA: TGTGCCAGCAGTGAACAAGCCGGGGGCAATCAGCCCCAGCATTTT. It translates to CASSEQAGGNQPQHF.

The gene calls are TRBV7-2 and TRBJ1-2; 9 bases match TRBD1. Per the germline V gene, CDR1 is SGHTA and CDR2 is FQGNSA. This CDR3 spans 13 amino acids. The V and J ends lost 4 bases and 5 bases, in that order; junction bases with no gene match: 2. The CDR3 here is CASSSGQGYGYTF. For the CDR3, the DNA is TGTGCCAGCAGCTCGGGACAGGGATATGGCTACACCTTC.

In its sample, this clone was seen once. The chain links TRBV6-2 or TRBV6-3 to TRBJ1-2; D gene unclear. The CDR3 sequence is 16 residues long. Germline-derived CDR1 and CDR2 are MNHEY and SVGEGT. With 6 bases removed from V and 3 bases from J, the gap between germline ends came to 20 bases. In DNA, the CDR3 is TGTGCCAGCAGCCCGGCAGCCTTAGGATTTCACTATGGCTACACCTTC. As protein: CASSPAALGFHYGYTF.

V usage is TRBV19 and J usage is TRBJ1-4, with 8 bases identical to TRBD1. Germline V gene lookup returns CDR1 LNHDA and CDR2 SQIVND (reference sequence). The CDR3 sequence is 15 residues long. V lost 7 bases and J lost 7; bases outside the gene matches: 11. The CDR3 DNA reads TGTGCCAGTAACTTCGGACAGGGCAAGTTTGAAAAACTGTTTTTT. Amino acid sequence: CASNFGQGKFEKLFF.

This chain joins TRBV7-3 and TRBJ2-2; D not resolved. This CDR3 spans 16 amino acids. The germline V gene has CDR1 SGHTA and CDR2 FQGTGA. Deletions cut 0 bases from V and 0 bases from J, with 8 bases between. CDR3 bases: TGTGCCAGCAGCTTAACGTCTCCAGCGAACACCGGGGAGCTGTTTTTT. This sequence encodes CASSLTSPANTGELFF.

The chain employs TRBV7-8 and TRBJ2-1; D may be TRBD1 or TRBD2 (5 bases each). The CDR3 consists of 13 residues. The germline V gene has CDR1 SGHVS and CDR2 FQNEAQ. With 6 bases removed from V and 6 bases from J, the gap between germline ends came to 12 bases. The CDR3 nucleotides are TGTGCCAGCAGGGGGTCGGGGCTCAATGAGCAGTTCTTC. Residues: CASRGSGLNEQFF.

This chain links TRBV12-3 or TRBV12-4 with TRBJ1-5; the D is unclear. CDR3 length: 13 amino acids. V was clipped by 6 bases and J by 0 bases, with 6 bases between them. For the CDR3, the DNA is TGTGCCAGCAGGCCTACTAGCAATCAGCCCCAGCATTTT. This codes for CASRPTSNQPQHF.